A single TCR beta chain is shown here with its context. Its antigen has not been determined. Base quality data are lacking; no much larger clone is found one base away. TCR CDR3 regions were amplified from genomic DNA by multiplex PCR using the deep immunoSEQ assay. Genomic DNA extracted from each cell subset was distributed evenly over all wells of several immunoSEQ 96-well plates, and each plate served as one replicate. For sorted subsets, 150 to 250 ng genomic DNA, equal to some 28,000 T cell genomes, was loaded into each replicate PCR. The purified libraries were quantified using a Qubit 3.0 fluorometer, sized with a Bioanalyzer 2100, and then quantified again using the KAPA Library Quantification kit. Each immunoSEQ 96-well plate was sequenced on its own single-read 150-cycle Illumina NextSeq 550 flow cell. The source study handled its data this way. Because only junctional sequences without quality scores were contained in the immunoSEQ output, filtering matching that applied to full-length reads could not be performed. Sequences were annotated with PyIR, a Python wrapper for IgBLAST v1.9, and V/J genes and CDR3 were assigned using IMGT germline references. Reads were removed for weak V/J assignments (E-value above 1e-6), missing CDR3, stop codons, out-of-frame junctions, or ambiguous translated residues. A V3J clonotype was defined by an identical inferred V gene, J gene, and CDR3 amino acid sequence. To compute the percentage overlap between repertoires, the number of shared unique clonotypes was divided by the size of the smaller repertoire. Repertoire richness was assessed with RTK rarefaction, the Chao1 estimator, and Recon v2.1 estimates of unobserved clonotypes. For all TCRbeta clonotypes obtained by the gDNA method from a handful of donors, generation probabilities were computed with OLGA. TCRdb carries this immuneACCESS record with in-frame sequences only. Its versions omit some clonotypes, under half of them owing to an unresolved V gene in the studies checked, with the rest unexplained. V, J and clone size derive from that table, while D and trimming were established from the DNA sequence. In this sample the table shows about 600,000 clones, 95% to 98% of which occur a single time. The ten largest account for about 0.057% of the sample.

The entry originates in a study of shared clonotypes between healthy human individuals (dated by TCRdb to about 2020). Some background on the complete study: The cohort comprised two women and three men aged 18 to 49 years. Leukapheresis yielded between about 0.8 and 9.5 billion PBMCs per donor. Different laboratories and diverse techniques were used to prepare libraries and sequence TCR repertoires, to increase sequencing depth and limit assay-specific biases. Blood TCR repertoires of about five healthy adults were deeply sequenced to estimate repertoire size and the extent of clonotype sharing between individuals. For each donor, three plates each were used for CD4 naive and CD4 memory, two plates were used for CD8 naive, and one plate was used for CD8 memory. Findings and caveats that apply to the study as a whole: Pairwise subsampling led to the expectation that sequencing depth would affect the degree of clonotype sharing among donors. Only blood was sampled, and tissue TCR repertoires likely differ from those in blood. Even with the large sequencing depth, rarefaction of the sorted-subset datasets indicated that sequencing was incomplete. Naive subsets generally had larger estimated clonotype richness than memory subsets did. Sharing across several donors was observed for roughly 5% of naive CD4, over 3% of naive CD8, 2.3% of memory CD4, and around 0.4% of memory CD8 clonotypes. The genetic and exposure-history diversity represented was limited by the small number of donors. Compared with non-shared clonotypes, clonotypes shared by all four sorted-subset donors had higher generation probabilities.

Counted from cysteine to phenylalanine, this CDR3 has 14 amino acids. Only the CDR3 DNA stays, 42 bases, in frame from base 1. Trimming removed 1 base from V and 8 bases from J; the gene matches leave 5 bases unexplained. From the germline V gene, CDR1 is LGHNA and CDR2 is YNFKEQ. Donors were healthy HIV-negative adults with no recently reported acute infections or vaccinations. Only Caucasian adults living in Nashville, Tennessee, USA were represented among the donors. CD4+ T cells were enriched by magnetic negative selection; naive cells were then positively selected on CD45RA, and the negative fraction formed the memory subset. Blood was collected by leukapheresis, and PBMCs were isolated by Ficoll-Histopaque density gradient centrifugation and then cryopreserved in liquid nitrogen vapor phase. Purity and quantity of every magnetically sorted T cell population were checked by analytical flow cytometry. Each sorted fraction had its genomic DNA isolated and then quantified by UV absorbance on a Nanodrop 2000c.

The rearrangement combines TRBV4-2 with TRBJ2-1, and 7 bases in between align with TRBD1. The clonotype was recovered from a woman aged 25-40 years in good health. The sample consisted of naive CD4+ T cells sorted from blood. What this sample's cell subset or site label stands for: CD45RA+ positively selected. The bases are TGTGCCAGCAGCCAAGTGGAAGGACAGGATGAGCAGTTCTTC. Translated, this gives CASSQVEGQDEQFF.